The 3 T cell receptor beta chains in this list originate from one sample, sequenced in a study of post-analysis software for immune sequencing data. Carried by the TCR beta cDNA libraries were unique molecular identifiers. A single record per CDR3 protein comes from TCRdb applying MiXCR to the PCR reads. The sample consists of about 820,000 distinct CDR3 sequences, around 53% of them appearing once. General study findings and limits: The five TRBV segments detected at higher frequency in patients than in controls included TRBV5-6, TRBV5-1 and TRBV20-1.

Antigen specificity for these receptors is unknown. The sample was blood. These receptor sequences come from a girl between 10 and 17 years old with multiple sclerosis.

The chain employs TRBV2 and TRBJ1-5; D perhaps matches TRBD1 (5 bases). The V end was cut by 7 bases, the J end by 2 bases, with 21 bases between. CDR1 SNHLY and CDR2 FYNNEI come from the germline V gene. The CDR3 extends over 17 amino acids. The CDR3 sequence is CASKSDSGGYGNQPQHF. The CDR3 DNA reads TGTGCCAGCAAGAGCGACAGCGGGGGATATGGCAATCAGCCCCAGCATTTT.

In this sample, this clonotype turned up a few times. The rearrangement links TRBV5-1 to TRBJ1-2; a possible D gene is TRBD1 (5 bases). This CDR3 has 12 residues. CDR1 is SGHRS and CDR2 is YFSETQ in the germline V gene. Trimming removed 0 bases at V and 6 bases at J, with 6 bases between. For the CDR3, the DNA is TGCGCCAGCAGCTTGGCCAGGGATGGCTACACCTTC. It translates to CASSLARDGYTF.

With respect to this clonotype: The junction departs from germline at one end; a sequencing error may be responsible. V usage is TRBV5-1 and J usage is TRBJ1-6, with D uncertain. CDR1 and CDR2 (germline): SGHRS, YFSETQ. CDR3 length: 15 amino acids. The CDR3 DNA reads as TGCGCCGGCAGCTTGGAACGGGGAGCAAATTCACCCCTCCACTTT. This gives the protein CAGSLERGANSPLHF.